A selection of T cell receptor beta chains follows, all from one sample in a study of T-cell reconstitution after alpha-beta-depleted transplantation in children. Each CDR3 protein is one row after TCRdb ran MiXCR on the PCR reads. The sample yields just under 550,000 distinct CDR3 sequences, about a sixth seen once. The input for sequencing was PBMCs from the stem cell graft donor, taken from the stem cell graft. The origin of the receptors is a human donor who donated a stem cell graft to a child with acute lymphoblastic leukemia. Both conserved end residues are part of each CDR3. A D gene is named only where the DNA matches it firmly. Clone size, where shown, is once, few, many, or a class for clones that have expanded.

size,J,D,V,DNA,CDR3
once,TRBJ1-1,TRBD1,TRBV27,TGTGCCAGCAGGGATCGACAGGGCTACACTCAAGCTTTCTTT,CASRDRQGYTQAFF
few,TRBJ2-1,TRBD2,TRBV14,TGTGCCAGCAGCCAATTGTGGCAAGCGGGAAAGAATGAGCAGTTCTTC,CASSQLWQAGKNEQFF
.,TRBJ1-6,.,TRBV25-1,TGTGCCAGCACCGCCTGGCTGGGGTCAGGTTCACCCCTCCACTTT,CASTAWLGSGSPLHF
.,TRBJ2-3,TRBD2,TRBV6-1,TGTGCCAGCAGCCCCGGACTAGCGGGGGGGCTCACAGATACGCAGTATTTT,CASSPGLAGGLTDTQYF
.,TRBJ2-5,.,TRBV2,TGTGCCAGCAATGGACGGGGCGAGACCCAGTACTTC,CASNGRGETQYF
few,TRBJ2-7,.,TRBV27,TGTGCCAGCAGTCCACAGGGAGTGATTAACCACGAGCAGTACTTC,CASSPQGVINHEQYF
many,TRBJ1-2,.,TRBV6-5,TGTGCCAGCAGTTTCAATAACTATGGCTACACCTTC,CASSFNNYGYTF
.,TRBJ1-6,.,TRBV5-1,TGCGCCAGCAGCTGGATAGCTAGACGTTCACCCCTCCACTTT,CASSWIARRSPLHF
.,TRBJ1-3,.,TRBV5-1,TGCGCCAGCAGCTTGGAGCCGTGGACCGCTGCGGCTGGAAACACCATATATTTT,CASSLEPWTAAAGNTIYF
.,TRBJ2-7,.,TRBV20-1,TGCAGTGCTAGATCCGGGACCATCCTCTCTCGGTCTACCTACGAGCAGTACTTC,CSARSGTILSRSTYEQYF
few,TRBJ2-1,.,TRBV9,TGTGCCAGCTCTACCGGGTCCAACGGGAATGAGCAGTTCTTC,CASSTGSNGNEQFF
.,TRBJ2-1,.,TRBV5-1,TGCGCCAGCAGAGTAGGACCGTCCATCAATGAGCAGTTCTTC,CASRVGPSINEQFF
.,TRBJ2-1,.,TRBV12-3/TRBV12-4,TGTGCCAGCGCAGACCTGAGCTCCTACAATGAGCAGTTCTTC,CASADLSSYNEQFF
.,TRBJ2-7,TRBD1,TRBV20-1,TGCAGTGCAGGGGGGACAGGGGGCTACGAGCAGTACTTC,CSAGGTGGYEQYF
few,TRBJ1-1,.,TRBV4-1,TGCGCCAGCAGCCAAGGAGGGGAATTTCAAGCTTTCTTT,CASSQGGEFQAFF
.,TRBJ2-3,.,TRBV5-1,TGCGCCAGCAGCTTGGTGGGGACACCCACTATATCCACAGATACGCAGTATTTT,CASSLVGTPTISTDTQYF
.,TRBJ1-1,.,TRBV9,TGTGCCAGCAGCGTAGAAGGGGTGAACACTGAAGCTTTCTTT,CASSVEGVNTEAFF
.,TRBJ2-2,.,TRBV5-1,TGCGCCAGCAGCTTTGGTCCGGGCACCACCGGGGAGCTGTTTTTT,CASSFGPGTTGELFF
few,TRBJ2-7,TRBD2,TRBV7-9,TGTGCCAGATCTGACAGACGGGAGGCCTACGAGCAGTACTTC,CARSDRREAYEQYF
.,TRBJ2-1,.,TRBV7-3,TGTGCCAGCAGCCCCTCCGGGACGCAGGACAATGAGCAGTTCTTC,CASSPSGTQDNEQFF
few,TRBJ2-5,.,TRBV20-1,TGCAGTAAAGGACCCCTCGGAGGAGAGACCCAGTACTTC,CSKGPLGGETQYF
.,TRBJ2-3,.,TRBV10-3,TGTGCCATCAGTGAGTCGGCGGCCCTTACAGATACGCAGTATTTT,CAISESAALTDTQYF
.,TRBJ2-2,TRBD2,TRBV20-1,TGCAGTGCTAGGACTAGCGGGATAGGGGAGCTGTTTTTT,CSARTSGIGELFF
few,TRBJ1-4,.,TRBV7-9,TGTGCCAGCAGCGCCTGGACAGAACTTAATGAAAAACTGTTTTTT,CASSAWTELNEKLFF
.,TRBJ1-5,.,TRBV2,TGTGCCAGCAGTGACGGGGGGTGGAGTAGTCAGCCCCAGCATTTT,CASSDGGWSSQPQHF
.,TRBJ2-7,.,TRBV5-6,TGTGCCAGCAGCCGCCGGAGGCAGCGGGCCTCCTACGAGCAGTACTTC,CASSRRRQRASYEQYF
.,TRBJ2-5,.,TRBV29-1,TGCAGCGTGAGGCGGCTGTACCAAGAGACCCAGTACTTC,CSVRRLYQETQYF
.,TRBJ1-4,.,TRBV27,TGTGCCAGCAGTTTTAAAGTCGGCAGGCTACCTAATGAAAAACTGTTTTTT,CASSFKVGRLPNEKLFF
.,TRBJ1-2,.,TRBV18,TGTGCCAGCTCACAAACTCAGGGTACGGGCTATGGCTACACCTTC,CASSQTQGTGYGYTF
.,TRBJ2-4,.,TRBV5-6,TGTGCCAGCAGCTGGAATAGAAACATTCAGTACTTC,CASSWNRNIQYF
.,TRBJ2-3,TRBD2,TRBV20-1,TGCAGTGCTAGAGTCCCCCTACCGGGACTAGCGGGAGGCTTCGGCACAGATACGCAGTATTTT,CSARVPLPGLAGGFGTDTQYF
.,TRBJ2-1,.,TRBV6-6,TGTGCCAGCAGCACGTCCTCGTACAATGAGCAGTTCTTC,CASSTSSYNEQFF
few,TRBJ2-1,TRBD2,TRBV27,TGTGCCAGCAGTTTACTTCCGACTAGCGGGAGGGCCGGTGAGCAGTTCTTC,CASSLLPTSGRAGEQFF
many,TRBJ1-3,.,TRBV7-9,TGTGCCAGCAGCACCGGTTACACTGGAAACACCATATATTTT,CASSTGYTGNTIYF
.,TRBJ2-5,.,TRBV28,TGTGCCAGCACCGCCGCCAAGGGGGTATGGGAGACCCAGTACTTC,CASTAAKGVWETQYF
.,TRBJ2-7,.,TRBV7-2,TGTGCCAGCAGCTTAGCCAAGGGGTACGAGCAGTACTTC,CASSLAKGYEQYF
many,TRBJ2-3,TRBD2,TRBV10-2,TGCGCCATCTCCCCGGGACTAGGGACTGGCACAGATACGCAGTATTTT,CAISPGLGTGTDTQYF
.,TRBJ1-4,.,TRBV7-9,TGTGCCAGCAGCCTGGACACGCAGCACGAAAAACTGTTTTTT,CASSLDTQHEKLFF
.,TRBJ2-7,TRBD2,TRBV9,TGTGCCAGCAGCAGGAGCGGGAATTATGGGTACGAGCAGTACTTC,CASSRSGNYGYEQYF
.,TRBJ1-5,.,TRBV7-2,TGTGCCAGCAGCCAAGGGGTTTGGGGTCAGCCCCAGCATTTT,CASSQGVWGQPQHF
few,TRBJ2-7,TRBD2,TRBV6-5,TGTGCCAGCAGTTCCACCGGGGATAGAGCGGGATCACTCTACGAGCAGTACTTC,CASSSTGDRAGSLYEQYF
few,TRBJ1-5,.,TRBV5-5,TGTGCCAGCAGCTTGACGGCAGACAATCAGCCCCAGCATTTT,CASSLTADNQPQHF
.,TRBJ2-1,.,TRBV11-1,TGTGCCAGCAGCCAACGAGGAGCTTCCAATGAGCAGTTCTTC,CASSQRGASNEQFF
few,TRBJ2-5,TRBD2,TRBV12-3/TRBV12-4,TGTGCCAGCAGTTTTGGGAGGGCAGAGACCCAGTACTTC,CASSFGRAETQYF